A single sample gave rise to the 27 T cell receptor beta chains below, sequenced in a study of early T cells in non-severe SARS-CoV-2 infection. TCRdb recomputed calls from the 5' RACE reads with MiXCR, one row per CDR3 protein. The data hold 55,000 to 65,000 distinct CDR3 sequences, with around 12% observed a single time. Sequencing was performed on whole blood, taken at baseline. The origin of the receptors is an adult who was a healthcare worker with PCR-confirmed SARS-CoV-2 infection or an uninfected control (not recorded which).

The V gene is TRBV12-3 or TRBV12-4, the J gene TRBJ2-1, with D unresolved. The CDR3 contains 15 residues. V lost 2 bases, J lost 8 bases, and 16 bases lay in between. As DNA, the CDR3 is TGTGCCAGCAGTTTACGGCCGCCTGGAGTGGATGAGCAGTTCTTC. It yields the protein CASSLRPPGVDEQFF.

This clonotype showed up just a few times. The chain's CDR3 is CSARDLSGSTYEQYF. The DNA of the CDR3 is TGCAGTGCTAGAGATCTCAGCGGGAGCACCTACGAGCAGTACTTC. The chain couples TRBV20-1 to TRBJ2-7; TRBD2 agrees at 8 bases. V shed 0 bases and J 2 bases; nucleotides not matched to a gene: 6. Germline CDR1 and CDR2: DFQATT and SNEGSKA (reference sequence). This CDR3 comprises 15 residues.

This clonotype was counted a few times. The genes are TRBV12-3 or TRBV12-4 and TRBJ2-3, with 10 bases identical to TRBD2. This CDR3 has 16 amino acids. The junction had 6 bases not matched to a gene; V was cut back by 4 bases and J by 2 bases. The CDR3 protein is CASSSGTSVDTDTQYF. In DNA form, the CDR3 reads TGTGCCAGCAGTTCCGGGACTAGCGTGGACACAGATACGCAGTATTTT.

The chain joins TRBV18 to TRBJ2-1, with 9 nucleotides matching TRBD1. Trimming took 3 bases from V and 0 from J; bases not matched to a gene: 3. Germline V gives CDR1 KGHSH, CDR2 LQKENI. The CDR3 loop spans 16 amino acids. The CDR3 protein is CASSPGTGSSYNEQFF. For the CDR3, the DNA is TGTGCCAGCTCACCTGGGACAGGGAGCTCCTACAATGAGCAGTTCTTC.

This clonotype was recorded at least ten times. J is TRBJ2-3 and V is TRBV30; 9 bases are a match to TRBD1. The length of the CDR3 is 16 residues. From germline, CDR1 is GTSNPN and CDR2 SVGIG (reference sequence). J lost 4 bases, V lost 3 bases, and 11 bases had no gene match. The CDR3 here is CAWSTKTGGGADTQYF. The DNA for the CDR3 is TGTGCCTGGAGCACAAAGACAGGGGGAGGCGCAGATACGCAGTATTTT.

This clonotype was seen a few times. At one of its ends the junction is not consistent with the germline gene, which may arise from a read error. The CDR3 coding sequence is TGTGCCAGCAGTCTCTCCGGGACCCCGTTTTTT. Its protein product is CASSLSGTPFF. The genes are TRBV12-3 or TRBV12-4 and TRBJ2-3, with D possibly called TRBD1 or TRBD2 (5 bases each). There are 11 residues in the CDR3.

The chain links TRBV28 to TRBJ1-2; unclear D gene. The CDR3 is 13 amino acids. Germline CDR1 is MDHEN and CDR2 is SYDVKM. The germline V and J ends were trimmed by 6 bases and 4 bases, with 12 bases remaining between them. The DNA of the CDR3 is TGTGCCAGCAGGGGGAACCTTGTCTATGGCTACACCTTC. Its protein product is CASRGNLVYGYTF.

This clonotype was seen only a few times. This chain's CDR3 is CASSTRATNEKLFF. The CDR3 bases are TGTGCCAGCAGCACCAGGGCAACTAATGAAAAACTGTTTTTT. The V call is TRBV6-6, the J call TRBJ1-4; a weak D match, TRBD1 (5 bases). The CDR3 is made up of 14 amino acids. Germline assignment: CDR1 MNHNY and CDR2 SVGAGI (reference sequence). The V end was cut by 6 bases, the J end by 0 bases, with 8 bases between.

CDR3 loop: CASSQDLQVPGEAFF. CDR3 sequence (DNA): TGCGCCAGCAGCCAAGATTTACAGGTACCGGGTGAAGCTTTCTTT. V is TRBV4-3 and J is TRBJ1-1; TRBD1 might be the D (5 bases). The CDR3 sequence is 15 residues long. Trimming shortened V by 0 bases and J by 7 bases, and 15 bases separated the two germline ends. The germline CDR1 and CDR2 sequences are LGHNA and YSLEER.

The CDR3 nucleotides are TGCAGTGCCGGAACCGGGGATTACGAGCAGTACTTC. Amino acids: CSAGTGDYEQYF. The V and J genes are TRBV20-1 and TRBJ2-7; D is possibly TRBD2 (5 bases). The CDR3 consists of 12 residues. Germline CDR1 DFQATT, CDR2 SNEGSKA (reference sequence). Trimming pared 6 bases from V and 4 bases from J, leaving 13 bases between.

Only a few counts were recorded for this clonotype. V is TRBV6-2 or TRBV6-3 and J is TRBJ2-4; D gene uncertain. This CDR3 comprises 13 residues. V gave up 0 bases and J gave up 9 bases, with 9 bases separating them. The germline V gene has CDR1 MNHEY and CDR2 SVGEGT. Here the CDR3 DNA reads TGTGCCAGCAGTTACTCGGCCCTAGGCATTCAGTACTTC. Protein: CASSYSALGIQYF.

The rearrangement joins TRBV10-3 to TRBJ2-6, with TRBD1 matching 7 bases. The CDR3 sequence is 14 residues long. From germline, CDR1 is ENHRY and CDR2 SYGVKD. J lost 2 bases, V lost 10 bases, and 5 bases had no gene match. The CDR3 here is CATEGGAGANVLTF. The DNA of the CDR3 is TGTGCCACTGAAGGGGGCGCTGGGGCCAACGTCCTGACTTTC.

This clonotype was counted only a few times. The chain carries TRBV9 and TRBJ2-2; D not resolved. The V and J ends lost 4 bases and 0 bases respectively, with 13 bases between them. CDR3 length equals 16 residues. CDR1 is SGDLS, CDR2 YYNGEE, per germline. This CDR3 reads CASSPRGDTNTGELFF. For the CDR3, the DNA is TGTGCCAGCAGCCCCCGAGGAGATACGAACACCGGGGAGCTGTTTTTT.

This clonotype has a count of ten or more. The V gene is TRBV13, the J gene TRBJ2-1; 7 bases line up with TRBD1. Germline V gene data show CDR1 as PRHDT and CDR2 as FYEKMQ (reference sequence). V lost 7 bases, J lost 5 bases, and 8 bases stayed unmatched. There are 14 residues in the CDR3. CDR3 bases: TGTGCCAGCACCCAATACAGGGGAGACAATGAGCAGTTCTTC. The encoded protein is CASTQYRGDNEQFF.

In this sample, this clonotype turned up many times. V usage is TRBV20-1 and J usage is TRBJ2-7; 9 nucleotides match TRBD1. This CDR3 region has 14 residues. Trimming at V came to 7 bases and at J to 0 bases, leaving 7 bases not matched to a gene. Germline values: CDR1 DFQATT, CDR2 SNEGSKA (reference sequence). The CDR3 region is CSGEPDRGSYEQYF. The CDR3 DNA sequence: TGCAGTGGAGAGCCGGACAGGGGCTCCTACGAGCAGTACTTC.

This clonotype has more than one count but fewer than ten. J is TRBJ1-6 and V is TRBV3-1; D call uncertain. Trimming shortened V by 0 bases and J by 9 bases, and 6 bases separated the two germline ends. The CDR3 extends over 13 amino acids. CDR1 and CDR2 from the germline V gene are LGHDT and YNNKEL (reference sequence). The CDR3 sequence is CASSQDQASPLHF. CDR3 in DNA: TGTGCCAGCAGCCAAGATCAGGCTTCACCCCTCCACTTT. The whole variable domain, filled in from reference TRBV3-1 and TRBJ1-6, reads DTAVSQTPKYLVTQMGNDKSIKCEQNLGHDTMYWYKQDSKKFLKIMFSYNNKELIINETVPNRFSPKSPDKAHLNLHINSLELGDSAVYFCASSQDQASPLHFGNGTRLTVT.

At least ten counts were recorded for this clonotype. The chain links TRBV5-4 to TRBJ2-7; 7 positions match TRBD2. Germline CDR1 is SGHNT and CDR2 is YYREEE (reference sequence). This CDR3 comprises 16 residues. Trimming at V came to 4 bases and at J to 4 bases, leaving 14 bases not matched to a gene. CDR3 residues: CASSRRGGGSPYEQYF. The CDR3, as DNA: TGTGCCAGCAGCCGGCGCGGCGGCGGGAGTCCGTACGAGCAGTACTTC.

This chain links TRBV20-1 with TRBJ2-7; the D call may be TRBD1 or TRBD2 (5 bases each). Trimming removed 4 bases at V and 6 bases at J, with 16 bases between. Germline assignment: CDR1 DFQATT and CDR2 SNEGSKA (reference sequence). CDR3 size: 13 residues. The DNA of the CDR3 is TGCAGTGCTAAAACAGGTCTTGAGGGCGAGCAGTACTTC. Translating it yields CSAKTGLEGEQYF.

This clonotype has a handful of counts. This chain uses TRBV11-2 with TRBJ2-1, with no clear D. This CDR3 contains 15 residues. Germline V lookup: CDR1 SGHAT, CDR2 FQNNGV. V gave up 1 base and J gave up 1 base, with 8 bases separating them. For the CDR3, the DNA is TGTGCCAGCAGCTTAGCGGGCCTTTCCTACAATGAGCAGTTCTTC. Residues: CASSLAGLSYNEQFF.

This clonotype occurred a few times. V and J are TRBV29-1 and TRBJ2-1; D perhaps matches TRBD2 (6 bases). Germline V gives CDR1 SQVTM, CDR2 ANQGSEA. V was shortened by 7 bases and J by 0 bases, with 10 bases between the two germline ends. CDR3 length equals 13 residues. In nucleotides, the CDR3 is TGCAGCGCACCTAGCGTCTCCTACAATGAGCAGTTCTTC. Translation: CSAPSVSYNEQFF.

This clonotype is medium-sized in the sample. The chain employs TRBV20-1 and TRBJ2-1; 11 bases fit TRBD1. This CDR3 contains 15 residues. J lost 4 bases, V lost 1 base, and 3 bases had no gene match. Germline V CDR1 and CDR2: DFQATT, SNEGSKA (reference sequence). CDR3 nucleotides: TGCAGTGCTAGAGCCGGGACAGGGGGGTACAATGAGCAGTTCTTC. It specifies CSARAGTGGYNEQFF.

The rearrangement uses TRBV19 and TRBJ2-2; tentatively, D is TRBD2 (6 bases). Germline V gene lookup returns CDR1 LNHDA and CDR2 SQIVND (reference sequence). The CDR3 contains 15 residues. With 1 base removed from V and 2 bases from J, the gap between germline ends came to 8 bases. The CDR3 DNA sequence: TGTGCCAGTAGTATAGGCGGGGCAAACACCGGGGAGCTGTTTTTT. It yields the protein CASSIGGANTGELFF.

This clonotype was picked up one time. This sequence joins TRBV12-3 or TRBV12-4 and TRBJ1-1; D ambiguous. CDR3 length: 14 amino acids. V shed 5 bases and J shed 3 bases, with 13 bases lying between them. Here the CDR3 DNA reads TGTGCCAGCAGTCAACAGATTCTCGACACTGAAGCTTTCTTT. This gives the protein CASSQQILDTEAFF.

This sequence joins TRBV7-9 and TRBJ1-5; 8 bases are a match to TRBD1. The CDR3 extends over 14 amino acids. V trimming: 4 bases; J trimming: 5 bases; junction bases outside the gene matches: 4. CDR1 and CDR2 from the germline V gene are SEHNR and FQNEAQ (reference sequence). The CDR3 DNA reads as TGTGCCAGCAGCTCGACAGGGGTCGATCAGCCCCAGCATTTT. Translating gives CASSSTGVDQPQHF.

In this sample, this clonotype turned up many times. J is TRBJ1-4 and V is TRBV12-3 or TRBV12-4; 7 bases match TRBD1. Trimming removed 6 bases from V and 0 bases from J; junction bases left unmatched: 16. The CDR3 extends over 19 amino acids. The CDR3 loop reads CASRGKQGVLFSTNEKLFF. CDR3 bases: TGTGCCAGCAGAGGAAAGCAGGGGGTTTTGTTCTCAACTAATGAAAAACTGTTTTTT.

The rearrangement uses TRBV21-1 and TRBJ1-1. TRBV21-1 is given as a pseudogene. This CDR3 region has 14 residues. CDR3 protein: CASSLIVLNTEAFF. The CDR3 bases are TGTGCCAGCAGCCTAATAGTCCTGAACACTGAAGCTTTCTTT.

In its sample, this clonotype was seen a few times. The rearrangement joins TRBV28 to TRBJ2-1, with D possibly being TRBD2 (5 bases). CDR3 length: 11 amino acids. V lost 5 bases to trimming and J lost 10 bases, with 9 bases between them. Germline CDR1 MDHEN, CDR2 SYDVKM. The CDR3: CASSPSGEQFF. The CDR3 nucleotides are TGTGCCAGCAGTCCATCGGGGGAGCAGTTCTTC. Full variable domain (missing parts from reference TRBV28 and TRBJ2-1): DVKVTQSSRYLVKRTGEKVFLECVQDMDHENMFWYRQDPGLGLRLIYFSYDVKMKEKGDIPEGYSVSREKKERFSLILESASTNQTSMYLCASSPSGEQFFGPGTRLTVL.